Listed below are T cell receptor beta chains from one sample, sequenced in a study of identical twins. TCRdb analysed the 5' RACE reads with MiXCR anew, one entry per CDR3 protein. The sample includes a few hundred thousand distinct CDR3 sequences, about a fifth seen only once; the top ten take roughly 12%. Sequencing was carried out using naive T cells sorted from blood. Receptors were obtained from a man in his fifties or sixties in good health. The CDR3 runs from the conserved cysteine through the conserved F or W. Each record gives: clone size, V gene, D gene, J gene, CDR3 DNA, CDR3 protein. The D gene is left open where the match is weak. The size field is filled for only some rows; it gives once, few, many or a size class.

NA	TRBV6-5	NA	TRBJ2-7	TGTGCCAGCACTCAGGGCAACGAGCAGTACTTC	CASTQGNEQYF
many	TRBV4-2	NA	TRBJ2-1	TGTGCCAGCAGCAGATTGGAGCCGAAGAGCTCCTACAATGAGCAGTTCTTC	CASSRLEPKSSYNEQFF
many	TRBV20-1	NA	TRBJ1-1	TGCAGTGCTAGACATTTGGGGACTGAAGCTTTCTTT	CSARHLGTEAFF
many	TRBV9	TRBD1	TRBJ2-2	TGTGCCAGCAGCGCTACCGGGACAGCGAACACCGGGGAGCTGTTTTTT	CASSATGTANTGELFF
few	TRBV20-1	NA	TRBJ1-2	TGCAGTGCTCCTCCCCCCCCAGGGCCGGTTTTTGGCTACACCTTC	CSAPPPPGPVFGYTF
many	TRBV11-2	NA	TRBJ2-7	TGTGCCAGCAGCTCCCCGTCTTCTCGACAGGTCTACGAGCAGTACTTC	CASSSPSSRQVYEQYF
few	TRBV20-1	NA	TRBJ1-5	TGCAGTGCTAGAGAGGGGACAAGGGATCAGCCCCAGCATTTT	CSAREGTRDQPQHF
many	TRBV7-9	NA	TRBJ2-1	TGTGCCAGCAGCAAAACGGACACTCACAATGAGCAGTTCTTC	CASSKTDTHNEQFF
few	TRBV3-1	NA	TRBJ2-1	TGTGCCAGCAGCCAAGGTGGGCAAAGCAATGAGCAGTTCTTC	CASSQGGQSNEQFF
once	TRBV27	NA	TRBJ2-5	TGTGCCAGCAGTTTAATCTGGGGTTCACAAGAGACCCAGTACTTC	CASSLIWGSQETQYF
few	TRBV7-2	TRBD1	TRBJ2-7	TGTGCCAGCAGCCCCACCGGGACAGGGCGATACGAGCAGTACTTC	CASSPTGTGRYEQYF
NA	TRBV20-1	TRBD1	TRBJ1-1	TGCAGTGCTAGTCAGGGGGCCGCGAGCACTGAAGCTTTCTTT	CSASQGAASTEAFF
few	TRBV29-1	TRBD2	TRBJ2-3	TGCAGCGTTGCCGCTAGCGGGGTTGGTGAGGCGCAGTATTTT	CSVAASGVGEAQYF
NA	TRBV12-3/TRBV12-4	NA	TRBJ1-1	TGTGCCAGCTTTTCCTACACCGGGGGGACGCGAACTGAAGCTTTCTTT	CASFSYTGGTRTEAFF
NA	TRBV2	TRBD1	TRBJ2-7	TGTGCCAGCAGTGAGTCAATAAACAGGGGGTCCCTCCTCTACGAGCAGTACTTC	CASSESINRGSLLYEQYF
NA	TRBV5-1	NA	TRBJ2-5	TGCGCCAGCAGCTTGTGGGGGGCTGAGACCCAGTACTTC	CASSLWGAETQYF
NA	TRBV9	TRBD1	TRBJ1-2	TGTGCCAGCAGCGTAGGGACAGGGAGCTATGGCTACACCTTC	CASSVGTGSYGYTF
NA	TRBV11-2	TRBD1	TRBJ2-1	TGTGCCAGCAGCCAAGGGGGACAGGGCTCCTACAATGAGCAGTTCTTC	CASSQGGQGSYNEQFF
NA	TRBV7-3	TRBD2	TRBJ2-1	TGTGCCAGCAGCTTAGTAGCGGGGCCTAATGAGCGGTTCTTC	CASSLVAGPNERFF
NA	TRBV20-1	NA	TRBJ1-5	TGCAGTGCTAGAGATCCGTTTAGCAATCAGCCCCAGCATTTT	CSARDPFSNQPQHF
many	TRBV29-1	TRBD2	TRBJ2-1	TGCAGCGTTGAAGATCCGGGGGGGCAGGAGTTCTTC	CSVEDPGGQEFF
NA	TRBV29-1	TRBD2	TRBJ2-1	TGCAGCGCGGAAGGTCCCGGGACTAGCGGGAGGGCCGTCTACAATGAGCAGTTCTTC	CSAEGPGTSGRAVYNEQFF
NA	TRBV29-1	NA	TRBJ2-7	TGCAGCGCCATTGTCAGAACAGGCGGTTACGAGCAGTACTTC	CSAIVRTGGYEQYF
many	TRBV6-5	NA	TRBJ2-7	TGTGCCAGCAGTTATGGCGGCGAGCAGTACTTC	CASSYGGEQYF
NA	TRBV12-3/TRBV12-4	NA	TRBJ2-5	TGTGCCAGCCGCAGCGGTTTTAGAGAGACCCAGTACTTC	CASRSGFRETQYF
few	TRBV20-1	TRBD1	TRBJ2-1	TGCAGTGCCTACGGGACAGATCACAATGAGCAGTTCTTC	CSAYGTDHNEQFF
many	TRBV5-1	TRBD2	TRBJ2-4	TGCGCCAGCAGCTTGGCCGGGGGGGCCAAAAACATTCAGTACTTC	CASSLAGGAKNIQYF
few	TRBV20-1	TRBD1	TRBJ2-5	TGCAGTGCTAGAGTGACAGGGGGCGGGGAGACCCAGTACTTC	CSARVTGGGETQYF
many	TRBV6-2/TRBV6-3	NA	TRBJ2-7	TGTGCCAGCAGTTACGCCTACGAGCAGTACTTC	CASSYAYEQYF
many	TRBV10-3	NA	TRBJ2-3	TGTGCCATCAGTAGGGGACCTCAACGCACAGATACGCAGTATTTT	CAISRGPQRTDTQYF
NA	TRBV7-2	NA	TRBJ2-5	TGTGCCAGCAGCTTATCCGGGAATGGTCATCGAGAGACCCAGTACTTC	CASSLSGNGHRETQYF
few	TRBV7-2	NA	TRBJ2-7	TGTGCCAGCAGCATTAAATACGAGCAGTACTTC	CASSIKYEQYF
NA	TRBV19	NA	TRBJ1-5	TGTGCCAGTATAGCGGGGAGCAATCAGCCCCAGCATTTT	CASIAGSNQPQHF
many	TRBV6-1	NA	TRBJ2-7	TGTGCCAGCAGTGAATCGATCTACGAGCAGTACTTC	CASSESIYEQYF
NA	TRBV6-6	NA	TRBJ1-5	TGTGCCAGCAGCTCTCAGGGTCAGCCCCAGCATTTT	CASSSQGQPQHF
many	TRBV6-1	NA	TRBJ2-6	TGTGCCAGCAGCAAAATATCTGGGGCCAACGTCCTGACTTTC	CASSKISGANVLTF
many	TRBV5-1	NA	TRBJ2-7	TGCGCCAGCAGCTCGGACGGCTCCTACGAGCAGTACTTC	CASSSDGSYEQYF
NA	TRBV5-1	TRBD1	TRBJ1-1	TGCGCCAGCAGCGTAGAACCGGGACAGCGTGAAGCTTTCTTT	CASSVEPGQREAFF
many	TRBV6-2/TRBV6-3	NA	TRBJ1-1	TGTGCCAGCAGGACCCCCGAGGTGAACACTGAAGCTTTCTTT	CASRTPEVNTEAFF
NA	TRBV7-8	NA	TRBJ1-5	TGTGCCAGCAGCTTACCTACGAGCCTGGGGCCCCAGCATTTT	CASSLPTSLGPQHF
few	TRBV7-2	NA	TRBJ2-3	TGTGCCAGCAGCTTAGGTTACTCAGGGACAGATACGCAGTATTTT	CASSLGYSGTDTQYF